Below, one T cell receptor (beta chain) is given with its context. Generated by immunoSEQ multiplex PCR, the TCRdb table keeps only in-frame clones and is missing some. The repertoire holds around 170,000 clones, with around nine tenths as singletons. This entry comes from a study of control samples from healthy donors and cancer patients. The CDR3 runs 14 residues. The V end lost 5 bases, the J end lost 8 bases, and 18 bases lay between the germline ends. CDR1 and CDR2 (germline): SGHVS, FNYEAQ. The chain couples TRBV7-6 to TRBJ1-1; the D gene is possibly TRBD1 (6 bases). The TCR was taken from a woman between 25 and 40 years old in good health. The sequencing sample was made of blood. In DNA form, the CDR3 reads TGTGCCAGCAGCATAAAGGACGGGGGCTCAGAAGCTTTCTTT. Its translation is CASSIKDGGSEAFF.